This T cell receptor (beta chain) was sequenced during a study of radiation and T cells in renal cell carcinoma. In the case of this clone: No antigen is known for it.

Germline V gene data show CDR1 as SNHLY and CDR2 as FYNNEI. This CDR3 spans 15 amino acids. The germline V and J ends were trimmed by 1 base and 4 bases, with 13 bases remaining between them. Time point indicated: blood 2 weeks post-SBRT. Treatment denoted: 15 Gy SBRT to primary tumor, nephrectomy 4 weeks later. Study results and caveats: Without pretreatment biopsies, baseline tumor clonotype presence was undetermined.

Data came from immunoSEQ multiplex PCR; TCRdb stores just in-frame clones and leaves some out. The sample gives more than 95,000 clones, around 81% of which show up once; roughly 6.2% is in the top ten. The rearrangement links TRBV2 to TRBJ1-1, with D possibly TRBD1 on 5 matching bases. The receptor was derived from a man aged 50-60 years with renal cell carcinoma. The input for sequencing was blood, taken from a patient whose treatment included radiotherapy and nephrectomy. CDR3 protein: CASSEGGRFVTEAFF. Written as DNA, the CDR3 is TGTGCCAGCAGTGAAGGGGGCAGATTTGTCACTGAAGCTTTCTTT. The full variable domain, with the rest looked up from reference TRBV2 and TRBJ1-1, is EPEVTQTPSHQVTQMGQEVILRCVPISNHLYFYWYRQILGQKVEFLVSFYNNEISEKSEIFDDQFSVERPDGSNFTLKIRSTKLEDSAMYFCASSEGGRFVTEAFFGQGTRLTVV.